This TCR beta chain was identified during a study of CD8 T cells in ankylosing spondylitis. Study conclusions and caveats: A subset of motif variants has previously been described in the synovial fluid and blood of reactive arthritis. Ankylosing spondylitis blood seemed to carry a telltale TCR beta motif made of eight or nine highly homologous variants.

Per the germline V gene, CDR1 is ENHRY and CDR2 is SYGVKD. The CDR3 runs 15 residues. The V segment lost 0 bases and the J segment 5 bases; nucleotides outside the gene matches: 5. This clonotype came up a few times. Its antigen is still unknown. With molecular barcodes, quantitative 5'-RACE was used to make the TCR beta libraries. TCRdb independently ran MiXCR on the 5' RACE reads; one entry per CDR3 protein. The sample has some 350,000 distinct CDR3 sequences, 14% to 15% seen once; the top ten hold approximately 1%. The sequence was obtained from a male donor with ankylosing spondylitis or in good health (not recorded which). The V and J genes are TRBV10-3 and TRBJ2-7, with TRBD1 identical over 9 bases. Input material: blood, either unsorted or a sorted T cell fraction (not recorded which). CDR3 in amino acids: CAISESGTGWDEQYF. Written as DNA, the CDR3 is TGTGCCATCAGTGAGTCGGGGACAGGGTGGGACGAGCAGTACTTC.